This entry is about one T cell receptor beta chain. The data stem from a study of cytomegalovirus exposure and HLA in healthy donors. The study ran its PCR with 60 Vbeta and 13 Jbeta primers. The repertoire was sequenced with immunoSEQ multiplex PCR; TCRdb's copy has only in-frame clones and lacks some. Among roughly 92,000 clones, 80% were seen once, and the ten largest hold roughly 25%. The CDR3 totals 14 residues. From germline, CDR1 is MNHEY and CDR2 SVGAGI. Trimming left V 6 bases short and J 2 bases short, with 10 bases between. The clonotype comes from a woman aged 45-65 years in good health and CMV-seropositive. This chain uses TRBV6-5 with TRBJ2-2; D might be TRBD1 (5 bases). Input material: PBMCs. The CDR3 DNA reads as TGTGCCAGCAGCAGGCAGGGAAACACCGGGGAGCTGTTTTTT. It yields the protein CASSRQGNTGELFF.